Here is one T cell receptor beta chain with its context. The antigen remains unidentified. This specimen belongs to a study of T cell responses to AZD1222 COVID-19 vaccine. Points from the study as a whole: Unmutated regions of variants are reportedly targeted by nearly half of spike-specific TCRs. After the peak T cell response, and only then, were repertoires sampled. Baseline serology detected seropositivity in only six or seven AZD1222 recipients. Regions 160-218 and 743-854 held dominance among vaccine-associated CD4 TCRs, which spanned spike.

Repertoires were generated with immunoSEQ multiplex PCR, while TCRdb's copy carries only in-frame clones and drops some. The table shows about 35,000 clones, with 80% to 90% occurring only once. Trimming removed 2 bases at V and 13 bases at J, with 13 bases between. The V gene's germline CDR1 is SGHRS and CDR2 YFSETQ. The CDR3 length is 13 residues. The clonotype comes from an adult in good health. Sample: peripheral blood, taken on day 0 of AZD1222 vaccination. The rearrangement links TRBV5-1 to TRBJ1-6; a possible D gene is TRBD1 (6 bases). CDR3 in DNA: TGCGCCAGCAGCTTATCGGGAGGGGGGCCCCTCCACTTT. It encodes CASSLSGGGPLHF.